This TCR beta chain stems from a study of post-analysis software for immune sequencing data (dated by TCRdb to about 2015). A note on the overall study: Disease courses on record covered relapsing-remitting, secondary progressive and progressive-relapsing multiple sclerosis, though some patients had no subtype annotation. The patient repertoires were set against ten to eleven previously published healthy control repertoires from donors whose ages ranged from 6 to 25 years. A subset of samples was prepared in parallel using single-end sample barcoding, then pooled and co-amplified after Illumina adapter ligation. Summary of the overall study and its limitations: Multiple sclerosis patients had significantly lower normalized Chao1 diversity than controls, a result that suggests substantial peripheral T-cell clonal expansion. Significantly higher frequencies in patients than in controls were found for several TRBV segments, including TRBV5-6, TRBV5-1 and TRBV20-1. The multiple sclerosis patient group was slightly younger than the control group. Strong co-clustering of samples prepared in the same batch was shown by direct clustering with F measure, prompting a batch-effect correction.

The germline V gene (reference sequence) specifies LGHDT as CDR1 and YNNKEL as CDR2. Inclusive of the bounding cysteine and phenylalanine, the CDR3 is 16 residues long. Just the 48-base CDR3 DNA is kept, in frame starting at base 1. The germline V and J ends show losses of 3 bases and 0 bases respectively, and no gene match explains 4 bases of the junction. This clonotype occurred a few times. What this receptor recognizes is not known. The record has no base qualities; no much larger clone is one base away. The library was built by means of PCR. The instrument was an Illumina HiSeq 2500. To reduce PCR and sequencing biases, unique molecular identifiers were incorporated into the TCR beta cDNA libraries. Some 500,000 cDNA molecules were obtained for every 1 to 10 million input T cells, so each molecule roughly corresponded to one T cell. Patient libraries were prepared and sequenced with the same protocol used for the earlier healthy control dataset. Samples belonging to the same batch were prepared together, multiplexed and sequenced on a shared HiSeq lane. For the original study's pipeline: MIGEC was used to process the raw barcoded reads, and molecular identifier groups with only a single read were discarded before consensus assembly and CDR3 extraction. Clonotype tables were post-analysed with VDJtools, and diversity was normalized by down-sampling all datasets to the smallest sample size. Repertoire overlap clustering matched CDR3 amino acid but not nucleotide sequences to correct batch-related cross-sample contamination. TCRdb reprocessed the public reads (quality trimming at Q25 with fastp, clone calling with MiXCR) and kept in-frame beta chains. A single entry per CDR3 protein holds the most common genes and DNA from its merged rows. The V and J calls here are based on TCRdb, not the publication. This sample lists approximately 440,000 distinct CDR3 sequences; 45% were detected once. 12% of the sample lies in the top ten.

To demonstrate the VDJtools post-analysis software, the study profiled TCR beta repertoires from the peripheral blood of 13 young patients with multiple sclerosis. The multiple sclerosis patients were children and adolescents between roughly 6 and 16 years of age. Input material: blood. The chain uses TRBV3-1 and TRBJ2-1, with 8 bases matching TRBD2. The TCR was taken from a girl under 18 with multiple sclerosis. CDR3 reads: CASSHLLAGSYNEQFF. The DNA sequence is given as TGTGCCAGCAGCCACCTTCTAGCGGGCTCCTACAATGAGCAGTTCTTC.